Listed below are T cell receptor beta chains from one sample, sequenced in a study of blood T cells in healthy people across ages. Using its own MiXCR run on the 5' RACE reads, TCRdb lists one record per CDR3 protein. Of about 1.1 million distinct CDR3 sequences in the sample, roughly two fifths were seen once. Sequencing used blood. The receptor set was obtained from a man between 18 and 35 years old in good health. Each CDR3 is given with its conserved first and last residue. Each record gives: CDR3 protein, CDR3 DNA, CDR3 length, J gene, clone size, D gene, V gene. D genes are given only for firm matches. Clone sizes are given selectively: once, few, many, or a class where the clone is expanded.

CDR3aa: CASSFPRDSYGYTF; CDR3nt: TGTGCCAGCAGTTTTCCCCGGGACAGCTATGGCTACACCTTC; len: 14; j_gene: TRBJ1-2; abundance: few; d_gene: TRBD1; v_gene: TRBV12-3/TRBV12-4
CDR3aa: CASSLGGPGTEAFF; CDR3nt: TGTGCCAGCAGCTTAGGGGGTCCTGGCACTGAAGCTTTCTTT; len: 14; j_gene: TRBJ1-1; abundance: many; d_gene: NA; v_gene: TRBV7-9
CDR3aa: CASSQRWGAYEQFF; CDR3nt: TGCGCCAGCAGCCAAAGGTGGGGGGCCTATGAGCAGTTCTTC; len: 14; j_gene: TRBJ2-1; abundance: NA; d_gene: NA; v_gene: TRBV4-3
CDR3aa: CASSEGRTPSYEQYF; CDR3nt: TGTGCCAGCAGTGAAGGCAGGACACCTTCCTACGAGCAGTACTTC; len: 15; j_gene: TRBJ2-7; abundance: NA; d_gene: NA; v_gene: TRBV6-1
CDR3aa: CASSDRVNNSPLHF; CDR3nt: TGTGCCAGCAGCGACCGGGTTAATAATTCACCCCTCCACTTT; len: 14; j_gene: TRBJ1-6; abundance: few; d_gene: NA; v_gene: TRBV9
CDR3aa: CASSQVGSKLFF; CDR3nt: TGCGCCAGCAGCCAAGTCGGCTCAAAACTGTTTTTT; len: 12; j_gene: TRBJ1-4; abundance: NA; d_gene: NA; v_gene: TRBV4-1
CDR3aa: CASSEELAGYNEQFF; CDR3nt: TGCGCCAGCAGCGAGGAATTAGCGGGGTACAATGAGCAGTTCTTC; len: 15; j_gene: TRBJ2-1; abundance: few; d_gene: TRBD2; v_gene: TRBV4-3
CDR3aa: CASSLGDRAAIQQETQYF; CDR3nt: TGTGCCAGCAGCTTAGGTGATCGGGCCGCAATTCAACAAGAGACCCAGTACTTC; len: 18; j_gene: TRBJ2-5; abundance: NA; d_gene: NA; v_gene: TRBV7-9
CDR3aa: CSARGPSTHGTQYF; CDR3nt: TGCAGTGCTAGAGGGCCTAGTACCCACGGGACCCAGTACTTC; len: 14; j_gene: TRBJ2-5; abundance: NA; d_gene: NA; v_gene: TRBV20-1
CDR3aa: CASSLVGYTDTQYF; CDR3nt: TGTGCCAGCAGCTTAGTGGGATATACAGATACGCAGTATTTT; len: 14; j_gene: TRBJ2-3; abundance: few; d_gene: NA; v_gene: TRBV7-3
CDR3aa: CASSERAALYEQYF; CDR3nt: TGTGCCAGCAGTGAAAGGGCAGCTCTCTACGAGCAGTACTTC; len: 14; j_gene: TRBJ2-7; abundance: NA; d_gene: NA; v_gene: TRBV2
CDR3aa: CASSTMVGGGTDTQYF; CDR3nt: TGTGCCAGCAGCACCATGGTGGGGGGCGGCACAGATACGCAGTATTTT; len: 16; j_gene: TRBJ2-3; abundance: few; d_gene: NA; v_gene: TRBV7-2
CDR3aa: CASSPRTANYGYTF; CDR3nt: TGTGCCAGCAGTCCGCGGACAGCTAACTATGGCTACACCTTC; len: 14; j_gene: TRBJ1-2; abundance: many; d_gene: NA; v_gene: TRBV7-2
CDR3aa: CASSPPGGGGNYGYTF; CDR3nt: TGCGCCAGCAGCCCACCAGGGGGGGGAGGTAACTATGGCTACACCTTC; len: 16; j_gene: TRBJ1-2; abundance: NA; d_gene: TRBD1; v_gene: TRBV4-1
CDR3aa: CASSLQELGELFF; CDR3nt: TGTGCCAGCAGCTTGCAGGAACTGGGGGAGCTGTTTTTT; len: 13; j_gene: TRBJ2-2; abundance: few; d_gene: NA; v_gene: TRBV5-8
CDR3aa: CSASSPAGGLNEQFF; CDR3nt: TGCAGTGCTAGCTCCCCAGCGGGGGGTCTCAATGAGCAGTTCTTC; len: 15; j_gene: TRBJ2-1; abundance: NA; d_gene: TRBD2; v_gene: TRBV20-1
CDR3aa: CASSTDRGKTEAFF; CDR3nt: TGTGCCAGCAGCACCGACAGGGGGAAAACTGAAGCTTTCTTT; len: 14; j_gene: TRBJ1-1; abundance: NA; d_gene: TRBD1; v_gene: TRBV7-9
CDR3aa: CASSLGDRGREKLFF; CDR3nt: TGTGCCAGCAGCTTGGGGGACAGGGGGCGTGAAAAACTGTTTTTT; len: 15; j_gene: TRBJ1-4; abundance: NA; d_gene: TRBD1; v_gene: TRBV7-2
CDR3aa: CASSYFQGANEQYF; CDR3nt: TGTGCCAGTAGCTATTTCCAGGGGGCCAATGAGCAGTACTTC; len: 14; j_gene: TRBJ2-4; abundance: NA; d_gene: TRBD1; v_gene: TRBV11-2
CDR3aa: CASRETGSKSPLHF; CDR3nt: TGCGCCAGCAGAGAGACAGGGTCAAAGTCACCCCTCCACTTT; len: 14; j_gene: TRBJ1-6; abundance: NA; d_gene: TRBD1; v_gene: TRBV5-1
CDR3aa: CASSFHPRDRAYEQYF; CDR3nt: TGTGCCAGCAGCTTCCATCCCCGGGACAGAGCCTACGAGCAGTACTTC; len: 16; j_gene: TRBJ2-7; abundance: few; d_gene: TRBD1; v_gene: TRBV7-2
CDR3aa: CASSYGTTLYNEQFF; CDR3nt: TGTGCCAGCAGTTACGGGACTACCCTCTACAATGAGCAGTTCTTC; len: 15; j_gene: TRBJ2-1; abundance: NA; d_gene: TRBD2; v_gene: TRBV6-2/TRBV6-3
CDR3aa: CATSELPISYEQYF; CDR3nt: TGTGCCACCAGCGAGCTCCCGATCTCCTACGAGCAGTACTTC; len: 14; j_gene: TRBJ2-7; abundance: few; d_gene: NA; v_gene: TRBV15
CDR3aa: CASRPATGPMNTEAFF; CDR3nt: TGTGCCAGCCGACCCGCGACGGGACCCATGAACACTGAAGCTTTCTTT; len: 16; j_gene: TRBJ1-1; abundance: NA; d_gene: NA; v_gene: TRBV6-6
CDR3aa: CASSRNRIYTF; CDR3nt: TGTGCCAGCAGCAGAAACAGAATCTACACCTTC; len: 11; j_gene: TRBJ1-2; abundance: few; d_gene: NA; v_gene: TRBV5-6
CDR3aa: CASSLARGDEQFF; CDR3nt: TGTGCCAGCAGTCTAGCTCGAGGGGATGAGCAGTTCTTC; len: 13; j_gene: TRBJ2-1; abundance: many; d_gene: NA; v_gene: TRBV7-2
CDR3aa: CASTPVGSIDETQYF; CDR3nt: TGTGCTAGCACCCCCGTTGGGAGTATTGACGAGACCCAGTACTTC; len: 15; j_gene: TRBJ2-5; abundance: NA; d_gene: NA; v_gene: TRBV7-7
CDR3aa: CASSVVGGVQGTQYF; CDR3nt: TGTGCCAGCAGCGTAGTGGGAGGAGTGCAGGGTACGCAGTATTTT; len: 15; j_gene: TRBJ2-3; abundance: few; d_gene: NA; v_gene: TRBV9
CDR3aa: CSARAAGGQMVGTEAFF; CDR3nt: TGCAGTGCTAGAGCCGCCGGGGGGCAAATGGTAGGCACTGAAGCTTTCTTT; len: 17; j_gene: TRBJ1-1; abundance: NA; d_gene: NA; v_gene: TRBV20-1
CDR3aa: CSALTGGNSYNEQYF; CDR3nt: TGCAGCGCGTTGACAGGGGGCAACTCCTACAATGAGCAGTACTTC; len: 15; j_gene: TRBJ2-7; abundance: NA; d_gene: TRBD1; v_gene: TRBV29-1
CDR3aa: CASSLGEDSEAFF; CDR3nt: TGTGCCAGCAGCTTAGGGGAGGACAGTGAAGCTTTCTTT; len: 13; j_gene: TRBJ1-1; abundance: NA; d_gene: NA; v_gene: TRBV7-6
CDR3aa: CSASLLLPAVGYEQYF; CDR3nt: TGCAGTGCTAGCCTTTTATTGCCGGCAGTTGGTTACGAGCAGTACTTC; len: 16; j_gene: TRBJ2-7; abundance: few; d_gene: NA; v_gene: TRBV20-1
CDR3aa: CASSFSSWSRNTEAFF; CDR3nt: TGTGCCAGCAGTTTTTCATCCTGGAGTAGGAACACTGAAGCTTTCTTT; len: 16; j_gene: TRBJ1-1; abundance: NA; d_gene: NA; v_gene: TRBV12-3/TRBV12-4
CDR3aa: CASSRIQGHTEAFF; CDR3nt: TGCGCCAGCAGCCGTATACAGGGGCACACTGAAGCTTTCTTT; len: 14; j_gene: TRBJ1-1; abundance: few; d_gene: TRBD1; v_gene: TRBV5-1
CDR3aa: CASSSSHTRFQDEQYF; CDR3nt: TGCGCCAGCAGCTCATCCCACACTAGATTTCAGGACGAGCAGTACTTC; len: 16; j_gene: TRBJ2-7; abundance: few; d_gene: NA; v_gene: TRBV5-1
CDR3aa: CSARDLRAYEKLFF; CDR3nt: TGCAGTGCTAGAGATCTAAGGGCTTACGAAAAACTGTTTTTT; len: 14; j_gene: TRBJ1-4; abundance: NA; d_gene: NA; v_gene: TRBV20-1